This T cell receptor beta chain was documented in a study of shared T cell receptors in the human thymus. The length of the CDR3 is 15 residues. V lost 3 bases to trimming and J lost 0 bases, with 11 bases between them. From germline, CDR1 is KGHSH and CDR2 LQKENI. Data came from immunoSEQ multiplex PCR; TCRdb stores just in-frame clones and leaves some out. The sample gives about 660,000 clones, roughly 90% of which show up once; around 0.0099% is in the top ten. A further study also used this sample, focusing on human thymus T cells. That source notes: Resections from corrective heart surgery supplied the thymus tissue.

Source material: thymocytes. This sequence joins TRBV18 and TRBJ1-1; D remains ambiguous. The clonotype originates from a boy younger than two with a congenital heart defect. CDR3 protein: CASSPAGLMNTEAFF. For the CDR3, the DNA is TGTGCCAGCTCACCGGCAGGTCTTATGAACACTGAAGCTTTCTTT.